This record covers a single TCR beta chain. The libraries were made with immunoSEQ v3. Sequencing depth was 1.5 million to 2 million read pairs for survey level, roughly 4.5-6 million for deep. Libraries were prepared by immunoSEQ multiplex PCR; TCRdb keeps only in-frame clonotypes and omits some of them. The repertoire holds some 60,000 clones, with about two thirds as singletons. Documented time point: pre-treatment sample, taken before nivolumab and TIL therapy. This specimen belongs to a study of TIL therapy for anti-PD-1-resistant metastatic lung cancer. Across the whole study: Patients had a median age of 54 years (range about 35-80).

Germline loops: CDR1 SEHNR, CDR2 FQNEAQ (reference sequence). V was shortened by 2 bases and J by 8 bases, with 9 bases between the two germline ends. This CDR3 contains 13 residues. This receptor was identified in a person between 30 and 79 years old with non-small cell lung cancer. The chain links TRBV7-9 to TRBJ1-4; D gene unclear. Sequenced here: blood, sampled at baseline. In DNA, the CDR3 is TGTGCCAGCAGCTTATCGGGGTCCGAAAAACTGTTTTTT. Its protein is CASSLSGSEKLFF.